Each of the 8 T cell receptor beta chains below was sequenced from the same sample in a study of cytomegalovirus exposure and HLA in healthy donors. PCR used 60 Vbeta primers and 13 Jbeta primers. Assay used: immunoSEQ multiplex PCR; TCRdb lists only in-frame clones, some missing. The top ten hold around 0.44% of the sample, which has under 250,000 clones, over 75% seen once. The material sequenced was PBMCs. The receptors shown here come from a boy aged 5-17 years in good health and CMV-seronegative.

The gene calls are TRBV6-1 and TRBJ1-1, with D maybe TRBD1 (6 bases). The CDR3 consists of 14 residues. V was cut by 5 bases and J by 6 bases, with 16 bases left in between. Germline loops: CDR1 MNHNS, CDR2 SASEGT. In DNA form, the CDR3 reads TGTGCCAGCAGTTCCCACACAGGGCGGGCTGAAGCTTTCTTT. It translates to CASSSHTGRAEAFF.

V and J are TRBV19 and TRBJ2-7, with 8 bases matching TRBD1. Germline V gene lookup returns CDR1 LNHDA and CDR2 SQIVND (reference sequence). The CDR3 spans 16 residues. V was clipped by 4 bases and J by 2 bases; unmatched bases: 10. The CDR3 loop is CASSNPGQVNPYEQYF. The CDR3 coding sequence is TGTGCCAGTAGTAATCCGGGACAGGTAAACCCCTACGAGCAGTACTTC.

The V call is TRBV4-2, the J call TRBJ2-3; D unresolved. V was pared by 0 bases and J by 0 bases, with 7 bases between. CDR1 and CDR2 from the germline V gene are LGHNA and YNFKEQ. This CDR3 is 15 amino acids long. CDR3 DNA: TGTGCCAGCAGCCAAGATCGCGGTAGCACAGATACGCAGTATTTT. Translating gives CASSQDRGSTDTQYF.

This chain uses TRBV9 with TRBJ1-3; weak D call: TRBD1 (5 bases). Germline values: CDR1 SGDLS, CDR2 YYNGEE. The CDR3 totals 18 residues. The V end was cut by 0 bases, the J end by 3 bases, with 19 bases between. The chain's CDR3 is CASSVVGGDSWFGNTIYF. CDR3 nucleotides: TGTGCCAGCAGCGTAGTGGGGGGAGATTCCTGGTTTGGAAACACCATATATTTT.

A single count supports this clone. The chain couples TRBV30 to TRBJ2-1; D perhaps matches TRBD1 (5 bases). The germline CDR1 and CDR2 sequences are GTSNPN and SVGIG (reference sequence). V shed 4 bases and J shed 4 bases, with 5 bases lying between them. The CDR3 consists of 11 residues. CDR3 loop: CAWTGYNEQFF. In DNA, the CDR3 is TGTGCCTGGACAGGGTACAATGAGCAGTTCTTC.

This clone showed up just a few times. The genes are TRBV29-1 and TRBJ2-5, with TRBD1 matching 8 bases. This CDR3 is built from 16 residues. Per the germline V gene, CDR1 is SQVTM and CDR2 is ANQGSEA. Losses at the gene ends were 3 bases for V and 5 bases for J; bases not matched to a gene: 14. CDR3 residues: CSVDLRQGPQEETQYF. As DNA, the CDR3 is TGCAGCGTTGACCTAAGACAGGGGCCGCAAGAGGAGACCCAGTACTTC.

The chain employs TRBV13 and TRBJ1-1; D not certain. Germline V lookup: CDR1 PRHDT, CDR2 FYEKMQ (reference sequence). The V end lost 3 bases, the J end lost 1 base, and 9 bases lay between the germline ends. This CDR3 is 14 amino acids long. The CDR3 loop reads CASSFRRANTEAFF. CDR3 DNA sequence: TGTGCCAGCAGCTTTAGGAGGGCGAACACTGAAGCTTTCTTT.

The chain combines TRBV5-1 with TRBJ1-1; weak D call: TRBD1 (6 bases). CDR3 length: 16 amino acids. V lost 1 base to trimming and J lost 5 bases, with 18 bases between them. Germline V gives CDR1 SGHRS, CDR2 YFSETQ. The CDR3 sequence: CASSLNGRGSGTEAFF. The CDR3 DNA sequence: TGCGCCAGCAGCTTGAATGGCAGGGGCTCGGGAACTGAAGCTTTCTTT.